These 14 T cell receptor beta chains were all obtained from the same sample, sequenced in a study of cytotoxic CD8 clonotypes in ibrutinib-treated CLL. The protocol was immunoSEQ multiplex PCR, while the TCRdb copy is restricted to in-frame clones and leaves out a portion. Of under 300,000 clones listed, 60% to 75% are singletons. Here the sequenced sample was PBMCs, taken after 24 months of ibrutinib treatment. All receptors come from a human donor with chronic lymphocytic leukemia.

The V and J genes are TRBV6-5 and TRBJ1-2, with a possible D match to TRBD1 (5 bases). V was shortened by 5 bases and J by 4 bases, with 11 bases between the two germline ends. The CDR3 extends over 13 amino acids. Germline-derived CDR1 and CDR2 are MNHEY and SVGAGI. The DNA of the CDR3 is TGTGCCAGCAGTAAGGGGACTCTCTATGGCTACACCTTC. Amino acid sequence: CASSKGTLYGYTF.

The CDR3 protein is CASRTSGSNEQYF. The CDR3 bases are TGTGCCAGCAGGACTAGCGGGAGTAACGAGCAGTACTTC. This chain uses TRBV28 with TRBJ2-7, with 12 bases that match TRBD2. Germline V gene data show CDR1 as MDHEN and CDR2 as SYDVKM. CDR3 length equals 13 residues. Losses at the gene ends were 6 bases for V and 5 bases for J; bases not matched to a gene: 2.

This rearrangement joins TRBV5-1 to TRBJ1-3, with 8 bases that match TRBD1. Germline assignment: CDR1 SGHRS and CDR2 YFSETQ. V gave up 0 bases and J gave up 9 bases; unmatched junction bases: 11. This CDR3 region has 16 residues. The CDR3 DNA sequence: TGCGCCAGCAGCTTGGAGCCTCTCGGACAGGGAGGCACCATATATTTT. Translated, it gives CASSLEPLGQGGTIYF. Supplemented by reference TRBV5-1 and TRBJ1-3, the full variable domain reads KAGVTQTPRYLIKTRGQQVTLSCSPISGHRSVSWYQQTPGQGLQFLFEYFSETQRNKGNFPGRFSGRQFSNSRSEMNVSTLELGDSALYLCASSLEPLGQGGTIYFGEGSWLTVV.

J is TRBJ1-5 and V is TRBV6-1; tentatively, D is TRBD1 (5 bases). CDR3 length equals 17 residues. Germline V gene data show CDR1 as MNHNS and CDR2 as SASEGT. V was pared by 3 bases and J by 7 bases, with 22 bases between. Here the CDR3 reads CASSDASTGGGRQPQHF. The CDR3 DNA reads TGTGCCAGCAGTGACGCCTCAACGGGGGGTGGCCGCCAGCCCCAGCATTTT.

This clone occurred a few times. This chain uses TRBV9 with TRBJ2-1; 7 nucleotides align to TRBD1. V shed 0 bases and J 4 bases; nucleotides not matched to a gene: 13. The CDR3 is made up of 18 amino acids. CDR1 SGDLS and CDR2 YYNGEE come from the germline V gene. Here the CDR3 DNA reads TGTGCCAGCAGCGTAGATGATGTGGACAGGAAGACTTACAATGAGCAGTTCTTC. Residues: CASSVDDVDRKTYNEQFF.

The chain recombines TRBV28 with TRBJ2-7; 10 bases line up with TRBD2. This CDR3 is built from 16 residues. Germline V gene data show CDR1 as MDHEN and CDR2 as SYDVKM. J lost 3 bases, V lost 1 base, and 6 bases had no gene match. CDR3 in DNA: TGTGCCAGCAGTTTATTTGCTAGCGGGAGTAACTACGAGCAGTACTTC. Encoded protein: CASSLFASGSNYEQYF.

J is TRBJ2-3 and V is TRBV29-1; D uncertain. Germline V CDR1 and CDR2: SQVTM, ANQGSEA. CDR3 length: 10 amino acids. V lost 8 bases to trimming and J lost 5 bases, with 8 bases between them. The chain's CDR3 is CSHQRDTQYF. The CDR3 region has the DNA TGCAGCCACCAGAGAGATACGCAGTATTTT.

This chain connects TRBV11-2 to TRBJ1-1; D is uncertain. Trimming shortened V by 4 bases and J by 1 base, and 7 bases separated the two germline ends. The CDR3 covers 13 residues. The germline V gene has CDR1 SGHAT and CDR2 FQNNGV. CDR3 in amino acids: CASSSYKNTEAFF. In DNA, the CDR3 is TGTGCCAGCAGCTCCTACAAGAACACTGAAGCTTTCTTT.

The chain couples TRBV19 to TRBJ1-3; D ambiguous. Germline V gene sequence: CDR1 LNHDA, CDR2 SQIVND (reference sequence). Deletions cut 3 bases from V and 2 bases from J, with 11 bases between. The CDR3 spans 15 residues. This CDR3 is CASSMVQAAGNTIYF. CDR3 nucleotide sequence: TGTGCCAGTAGTATGGTCCAGGCCGCTGGAAACACCATATATTTT.

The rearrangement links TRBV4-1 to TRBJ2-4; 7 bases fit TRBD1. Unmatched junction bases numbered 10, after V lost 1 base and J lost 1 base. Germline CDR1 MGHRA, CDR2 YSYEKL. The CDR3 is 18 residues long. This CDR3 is CASSQGRVEGAAKNIQYF. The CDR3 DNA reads TGCGCCAGCAGCCAAGGCCGGGTAGAGGGGGCGGCCAAAAACATTCAGTACTTC.

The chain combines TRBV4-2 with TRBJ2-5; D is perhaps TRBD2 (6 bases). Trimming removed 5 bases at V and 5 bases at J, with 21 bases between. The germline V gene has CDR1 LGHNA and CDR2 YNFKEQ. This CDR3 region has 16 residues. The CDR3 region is CASSYTGVGDPETQYF. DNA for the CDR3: TGTGCCAGCAGCTATACGGGGGTGGGGGATCCGGAGACCCAGTACTTC.

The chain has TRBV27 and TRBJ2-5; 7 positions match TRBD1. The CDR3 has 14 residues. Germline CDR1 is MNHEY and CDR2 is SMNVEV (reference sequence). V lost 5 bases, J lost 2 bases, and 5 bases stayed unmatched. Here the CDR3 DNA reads TGTGCCAGCAGTCCGGCCAGGGGGCAAGAGACCCAGTACTTC. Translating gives CASSPARGQETQYF.

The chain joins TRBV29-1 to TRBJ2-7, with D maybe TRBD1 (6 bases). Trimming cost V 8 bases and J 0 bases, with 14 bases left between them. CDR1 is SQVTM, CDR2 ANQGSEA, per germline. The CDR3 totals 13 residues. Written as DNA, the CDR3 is TGCAGCTGTATAAGGGGGAGCTCCTACGAGCAGTACTTC. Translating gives CSCIRGSSYEQYF.

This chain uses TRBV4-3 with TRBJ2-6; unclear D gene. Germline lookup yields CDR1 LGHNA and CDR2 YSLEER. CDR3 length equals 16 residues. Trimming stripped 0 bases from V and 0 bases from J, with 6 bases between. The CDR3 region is CASSQDAHSGANVLTF. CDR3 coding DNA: TGCGCCAGCAGCCAAGATGCCCACTCTGGGGCCAACGTCCTGACTTTC.